These T cell receptor beta chains were read from a single sample in a study of cytotoxic CD8 clonotypes in ibrutinib-treated CLL. Assay used: immunoSEQ multiplex PCR; TCRdb lists only in-frame clones, some missing. The sample holds roughly 250,000 clones, roughly 74% seen once. Sample: PBMCs, taken after 24 months of ibrutinib treatment. The receptors originated from a human donor with chronic lymphocytic leukemia. Each CDR3 is given with its conserved first and last residue. Fields, in order: J gene, CDR3 length, clone size, D gene, V gene, CDR3 protein, CDR3 DNA. The D gene is left open where the match is weak. Not every row has a clone size; where given, it reads once, few, many or a size class.

>TRBJ2-7|13|-|-|TRBV18
CASSPPVGYEQYF
TGTGCCAGCTCACCACCGGTAGGCTACGAGCAGTACTTC
>TRBJ2-3|16|-|-|TRBV27
CASSLSDMYGTDTQYF
TGTGCCAGCAGTTTATCAGACATGTATGGCACAGATACGCAGTATTTT
>TRBJ2-2|13|few|-|TRBV2
CASRELGTGELFF
TGTGCCAGCAGGGAGCTAGGTACCGGGGAGCTGTTTTTT
>TRBJ1-2|14|-|-|TRBV19
CASSTTERATGYTF
TGTGCCAGTAGTACAACCGAACGGGCTACTGGCTACACCTTC
>TRBJ2-1|18|-|TRBD2|TRBV27
CASSLSRLYSGSYNEQFF
TGTGCCAGCAGTTTATCCCGACTCTATAGCGGGAGCTACAATGAGCAGTTCTTC
>TRBJ2-2|22|-|TRBD2|TRBV27
CASSLSPLRMDGLAGPTGELFF
TGTGCCAGCAGTTTATCTCCCTTACGAATGGACGGACTAGCGGGGCCCACCGGGGAGCTGTTTTTT
>TRBJ1-3|13|-|-|TRBV6-5
CASSTGSGNTIYF
TGTGCCAGCAGTACAGGGTCCGGAAACACCATATATTTT
>TRBJ2-5|15|-|-|TRBV5-1
CASSLVGTGEETQYF
TGCGCCAGCAGCTTGGTGGGGACTGGGGAAGAGACCCAGTACTTC
>TRBJ1-5|17|-|-|TRBV4-1
CASSRAFSTSPGQPQHF
TGCGCCAGCAGCCGAGCCTTCTCCACATCCCCGGGACAGCCCCAGCATTTT
>TRBJ1-2|13|-|-|TRBV29-1
CSAGGGTNYGYTF
TGCAGCGCTGGGGGCGGTACTAACTATGGCTACACCTTC
>TRBJ2-6|16|-|-|TRBV5-1
CASTIGGDKWANVLTF
TGCGCCAGCACTATTGGGGGGGACAAATGGGCCAACGTCCTGACTTTC
>TRBJ2-3|17|-|TRBD2|TRBV9
CASSVGGLATSTDTQYF
TGTGCCAGCAGCGTAGGGGGACTAGCTACTAGCACAGATACGCAGTATTTT
>TRBJ2-6|16|-|-|TRBV27
CASTPGADSGANVLTF
TGTGCCAGCACCCCCGGGGCGGACTCTGGGGCCAACGTCCTGACTTTC
>TRBJ2-7|14|-|-|TRBV27
CASSSLPQRHEQYF
TGTGCCAGCAGTTCTCTTCCCCAGCGGCACGAGCAGTACTTC